This T cell receptor beta chain was sequenced during a study of cytomegalovirus exposure and HLA in healthy donors (TCRdb year 2017). A note on the overall study: In an earlier analysis of fewer than 750 of the donors, 250 to 300 Gb of sequence data and 100 million or so unique TCR beta sequences from about 190 million T cells were reported. An early release that covered roughly 600 HLA-typed donors contained 250 to 350 gigabases of sequencing data and roughly 84 million unique TCR sequences. Of the 350 to 450 genotyped donors, over 70% fell in the genetic ancestry cluster associated with self-reported Caucasian donors. The study aimed to test whether cataloging public T cell receptors could reveal signatures of past pathogen exposure. The study profiled the T cell repertoires of 500 to 800 subjects by immunosequencing and related them to cytomegalovirus serostatus. Along with the approximately 650-subject first cohort, a separate validation cohort of over 90 different subjects was used. The study combined high-throughput TCR immunosequencing, statistical association of individual TCRs with disease status, and machine learning to predict cytomegalovirus infection status. In a later analysis, previously published TCR beta repertoires from 670 or so donors were re-analyzed and high-resolution HLA genotyping was added so that TCR occurrence patterns could be studied. Rather than using new phenotypic data, the later analysis identified candidate immune exposures from TCR beta sequences and from how often those sequences occurred across donors. In an earlier analysis of a few hundred of the donors, high-throughput TCR beta sequencing was used to judge whether each TCR beta V gene segment behaved as functional or pseudogenic. Alongside the repertoire data, information on donor age, sex, ethnicity and CMV serostatus was compiled. A later genetic analysis took genome-wide SNP genotypes for about 65% of the 666 donors and used that subset as a discovery cohort. Every repertoire in the discovery cohort had been generated on one and the same sequencing platform. HLA typing included class I and class II loci at four-digit resolution. The number of typed donors differed by locus: about 620-640 for A, B, C, DRB1 and DQB1; 500 to 550 for DQA1; around 580 for DPA1; and roughly 490 for DPB1. Because of strong linkage in the cohort, five DR-DQ haplotypes were treated as single units for association and clustering. Among around 400 genotyped donors of the cohort, an average of around 240,000 unique TCR beta nucleotide sequences were sequenced per donor, roughly a sixth of them non-productive.

As concerns this clone: Its antigen is not yet known. Per-base quality was not reported, and no clone a single base away is much larger than it.

Study-level results and caveats: An association between a missense DCLRE1C variant and V-gene and J-gene trimming of TCR beta chains was found in a later genetic analysis and replicated in an independent cohort. According to a later analysis, parvovirus B19, influenza, CMV and Epstein-Barr virus appeared linked to several top co-occurrence clusters. A further reported finding was that TCR beta sequences accurately predicted the HLA-A and HLA-B alleles for most subjects in the first cohort. Linkage disequilibrium might explain the correlated functional status among segregating V segments, but an unknown experimental factor could not be excluded. It was suggested by the authors that the approach could potentially be generalized to other disease states and immunological phenotypes. In this cohort, only TCR beta chains were sequenced, and detectable features were limited by the absence of alpha or paired-chain data. In an earlier analysis of roughly 500 of the donors, most TCR beta V segments appeared in productive rearrangements about 87% or about 30% of the time, broadly matching IMGT annotations. A few of the identified cytomegalovirus-associated TCR beta chains were confirmed in vitro to be specific for cytomegalovirus antigens. Immune exposure information for the cohort was limited to CMV serostatus. In a later genetic analysis, fewer N-insertions in productive TCRs were reported among donors in an Asian-associated ancestry cluster than the approximately 710-donor mean. Most TCR sequences were observed very rarely across donors, whereas some public TCRs were present in many individuals. The presence/absence analyses assumed that sequencing depth was roughly uniform across donors, and that assumption may not be true. Some IMGT-functional V segments, including TRBV6-2 and TRBV6-3, could not be told apart with the 87-base-pair reads, so those segments were excluded. A cluster of highly shared sequence variants was judged likely to represent a technical artifact of the sequencing pipeline. The study gave a list of more than 150 TCR beta chains associated with cytomegalovirus. According to a later analysis, most CMV-associated TCR beta chains appeared to be HLA-restricted, and the HLA associations seemed to be driven largely by CMV exposure. Assigning TCR associations to individual alleles was difficult when HLA alleles, especially DR and DQ, strongly co-occurred. Because counts were too low, about 18 rarely observed V segments, including chromosome 9 orphons, were left out of the earlier analysis of some 640 of the donors. The classifier was reported to diagnose cytomegalovirus status with high specificity and sensitivity in both the original and validation cohorts. In a later analysis, TCR association rates were found to vary across HLA loci, with the most associated TCRs seen for DRB1 alleles and the fewest for HLA-C alleles. At a false discovery rate of 0.05, a later analysis linked 16,951 TCR beta sequences to specific HLA alleles. A later analysis found that HLA-associated TCR beta chains were more clonally expanded and had lower generation probabilities than equally common non-associated chains. HLA typing was unavailable for some donors at each locus, so association tests used only the typed subset.

The receptor library was made with the immunoSEQ multiplex PCR assay. A mixture of 60 forward primers for TCR Vbeta segments and 13 reverse primers for TCR Jbeta segments was used in the multiplex PCR. A multiplex PCR assay on genomic DNA amplified the CDR3 region of rearranged TCR beta genes. The Illumina HiSeq System was used to sequence the amplified TCR beta libraries as 87-base-pair reads. In the paper's pipeline: A later analysis tallied roughly 76 million unique TCR beta chains across the 666 repertoires, and approximately 9.9 million of those chains were shared by two or more donors. Raw reads were error-corrected and collapsed into unique sequences by a nearest-neighbor algorithm in which closely related sequences were merged to remove PCR and sequencing errors. CDR3 sequences were aligned to IMGT reference sequences to assign V, D and J gene segments. For a sequence to be retained, a match of at least six nucleotides to both a V gene segment and a J gene segment was required. A rearrangement counted as productive if the CDR3 had no stop codons and remained in frame with V and J, and every other rearrangement counted as non-productive. Following IMGT convention, CDR3 was defined as the stretch from the second conserved V-encoded cysteine up to the conserved J-encoded phenylalanine. The earlier analysis of some 550 of the donors excluded any sequence lacking an unambiguous match to a single V gene segment. In an earlier analysis of almost 600 of the donors, a V segment was called functional when productive rearrangements were above 56.7%, and segregating when the standard deviation between donors exceeded 5%. A statistical classification framework was built for diagnosing cytomegalovirus status from the catalog of TCR beta chain sequences. A later analysis assigned V and J genes by comparing TCR nucleotide sequences with IMGT/GENE-DB human TR gene sequences. The TCRdist pipeline was used in a later analysis to assign CDR3 sequences and most-parsimonious VDJ recombination scenarios. In a later analysis, each TCR beta chain was defined by its CDR3 amino acid sequence together with its V-gene family, and reads lacking a unique V-gene family were excluded. As a way to deal with suspected cross-contamination and a sequencing artifact, a later analysis dropped over 550 nucleotide sequences that were highly shared and had low generation probability. In a later analysis, a clonal expansion index for each public chain was calculated from normalized within-repertoire ranks of inferred template counts. A later analysis computed generation probabilities with a VDJ recombination model fitted to out-of-frame rearrangements, and checked the results against IGoR. In a later analysis, hypergeometric tests were used to score TCR-TCR, TCR-HLA and TCR-CMV co-occurrence, with a repertoire-size bias correction applied to TCR pairs. False discovery rates were estimated in a later analysis by permuting HLA or CMV assignments 20 times. In a later analysis, co-occurring TCRs were grouped using DBSCAN, and TCRdist sequence similarity was added for clustering within HLA-allele-positive subsets. Repertoires with fewer than 30,000 or more than 120,000 public chains were left out of co-occurrence clustering, as were four to six repertoires with anomalous nucleotide sharing. Imported from immuneACCESS, the table was reduced by TCRdb to in-frame sequences with V and J called. These copies leave out some clones; in studies compared against another copy, an unresolved V gene accounts for under half, and the cause of the remainder is not known. For V, J and clone size, that table is used; D and trimming come from the DNA. The table for this sample lists 110,000 to 150,000 clones; more than 8% of them were counted only once. The top ten clones comprise roughly 1.9% of the sample.

In total, approximately 690 healthy bone marrow donors made up the cohort. At the time of sampling, all cohort members were nominally healthy, though unrecorded immune exposures were likely present. The donor tested CMV seronegative and was one of the 352 seronegative cohort members. Every donor gave a peripheral blood sample, and the peripheral blood mononuclear cells from that sample were used for TCR beta sequencing. Genomic DNA extraction from the blood cell samples was performed with the Qiagen DNeasy Blood Extraction Kit. The CDR3 sequence holds 16 residues, the cysteine and phenylalanine included. The sequence is cut down to CDR3 DNA, 48 bases in frame from base 1. According to the germline V gene, CDR1 reads SGDLS and CDR2 reads YYNGEE. The germline V and J ends show losses of 3 bases and 4 bases respectively, and no gene match explains 7 bases of the junction.

The sequence was obtained from a man aged 50-60 years in good health and CMV-seronegative. Here the chain combines TRBV9 and TRBJ2-1; 10 nucleotides in the junction match TRBD1. The source material was PBMCs. The CDR3 region has the sequence CASSARVGQGYNEQFF. The sequenced DNA is TGTGCCAGCAGCGCTAGGGTGGGACAGGGGTACAATGAGCAGTTCTTC. The variable domain in full, with residues beyond the CDR3 obtained from the reference TRBV9 and TRBJ2-1 genes, is DSGVTQTPKHLITATGQRVTLRCSPRSGDLSVYWYQQSLDQGLQFLIQYYNGEERAKGNILERFSAQQFPDLHSELNLSSLELGDSALYFCASSARVGQGYNEQFFGPGTRLTVL.